A selection of T cell receptor beta chains follows, all from one sample in a study of shared clonotypes between healthy human individuals. Measured with immunoSEQ multiplex PCR; TCRdb has only the in-frame clones, and not every one. The sample lists about 470,000 clones; roughly 83% were seen once. The material sequenced was PBMCs. Source of these receptors: a woman aged 40 to 49 in good health. Some clones in this sample may be carry-over from other donors' samples. Both conserved end residues are part of each CDR3. The D gene is left open where the match is weak. The size of a clone is reported for some rows only, either as once, few or many, or as a class for expanded clones.

J gene | V gene | D gene | clone size | CDR3 DNA | CDR3 protein
TRBJ2-3 | TRBV5-1 | TRBD2 | . | TGCGCCAGCAGCGCCTCCGGGACTAGCGTTCCAGATACGCAGTATTTT | CASSASGTSVPDTQYF
TRBJ1-3 | TRBV6-5 | . | . | TGTGCCAGCAGTTCGGACGGACTGATTGGAAACACCATATATTTT | CASSSDGLIGNTIYF
TRBJ2-1 | TRBV27 | TRBD2 | . | TGTGCCAGCAGTTCCCAGAGGTCAAATAGCGGGAACAATGAGCAGTTCTTC | CASSSQRSNSGNNEQFF
TRBJ2-5 | TRBV5-4 | . | . | TGTGCCAGCAGCTTGGAGTTGGGATTCCAAGAGACCCAGTACTTC | CASSLELGFQETQYF
TRBJ1-3 | TRBV27 | . | . | TGTGCCAGCAGCTCGGGAATCGGCTCTGGAAACACCATATATTTT | CASSSGIGSGNTIYF
TRBJ2-1 | TRBV4-1 | TRBD2 | . | TGCGCCAGCAGCCAAGGGAGGGTAGGACTAGCGGCTTACAATGAGCAGTTCTTC | CASSQGRVGLAAYNEQFF
TRBJ1-5 | TRBV6-1 | . | . | TGTGCCAATGCGGACGGACTTAATCAGCCCCAGCATTTT | CANADGLNQPQHF
TRBJ2-7 | TRBV6-5 | TRBD2 | . | TGTGCCAGCAGTTACTCCCGCGGGAGTTACGAGCAGTACTTC | CASSYSRGSYEQYF
TRBJ2-2 | TRBV27 | . | . | TGTGCCAGCAGTTTAGGTCAGGGATGGGCCGGGGAGCTGTTTTTT | CASSLGQGWAGELFF
TRBJ2-3 | TRBV5-1 | . | . | TGCGCCAGCAGGTCACGGGGGAGTACAGATACGCAGTATTTT | CASRSRGSTDTQYF
TRBJ2-4 | TRBV19 | TRBD1 | . | TGTGCCAGTAGTATAGCCCTGGACAGGGGTCGAGACATTCAGTACTTC | CASSIALDRGRDIQYF
TRBJ2-5 | TRBV7-9 | TRBD2 | . | TGTGCCAGCAGCCATGTTCGACTAGCGGGACCGACCGACCAAGAGACCCAGTACTTC | CASSHVRLAGPTDQETQYF
TRBJ1-4 | TRBV5-4 | TRBD1 | once | TGTGCCAGCAGCCGACCGGGACAGGGGCATGAAAAACTGTTTTTT | CASSRPGQGHEKLFF
TRBJ2-1 | TRBV7-9 | . | . | TGTGCCAGCAGCTTAGGTTCCTGGGGCGATGAGCAGTTCTTC | CASSLGSWGDEQFF
TRBJ2-7 | TRBV2 | . | few | TGTGCCAGCAGTGATCGGGGCTACGAGCAGTACTTC | CASSDRGYEQYF
TRBJ2-1 | TRBV25-1 | . | . | TGTGCCAGCAGTGGATGGGAGAGGGGTGAGCAGTTCTTC | CASSGWERGEQFF
TRBJ2-5 | TRBV6-1 | TRBD2 | . | TGTGCCAGCCGGGGAGGGGCGGTTACCCAAGGGACCCAGTACTTC | CASRGGAVTQGTQYF
TRBJ2-7 | TRBV4-1 | TRBD1 | . | TGCGCCAGCAGCCAGCAGGATGGGACAGGGGGGACAAGCTCCTACGAGCAGTACTTC | CASSQQDGTGGTSSYEQYF
TRBJ2-4 | TRBV11-2 | . | . | TGTGCCAGCAGCCAAGGACGGGCCGGCCTAGCCAAAAACATTCAGTACTTC | CASSQGRAGLAKNIQYF
TRBJ2-2 | TRBV6-6 | . | once | TGTGCCAGCAGTTCGCTAGTCGCCGGGGAGCTGTTTTTT | CASSSLVAGELFF
TRBJ1-2 | TRBV5-1 | TRBD1 | few | TGCGCCAGCAGCCCGGACAGGGCCTATGGCTACACCTTC | CASSPDRAYGYTF
TRBJ2-7 | TRBV7-2 | TRBD2 | . | TGTGCCAGCACAGGCGGGAGAACCTACGAGCAGTACTTC | CASTGGRTYEQYF
TRBJ2-6 | TRBV13 | . | . | TGTGCCAGCAGCTCCTCAGGGTGGAGCGGGGCCAACGTCCTGACTTTC | CASSSSGWSGANVLTF
TRBJ1-1 | TRBV5-1 | . | . | TGCGCCAGCAGCAAGACAGAGATGAGGGACACTGAAGCTTTCTTT | CASSKTEMRDTEAFF
TRBJ1-1 | TRBV11-1 | TRBD1 | . | TGTGCCAGCAGCTCTCACAGGGGAAGGGCTTTCTTT | CASSSHRGRAFF
TRBJ2-1 | TRBV30 | TRBD2 | . | TGTGCCTGGAGTTGGCGGGAGGTGTCCTACAATGAGCAGTTCTTC | CAWSWREVSYNEQFF
TRBJ2-2 | TRBV7-2 | . | . | TGTGCCAGCAGCTGGGACTCCAACACCGGGGAGCTGTTTTTT | CASSWDSNTGELFF
TRBJ1-5 | TRBV28 | . | . | TGTGCCAGCAGACCAAGGCCGGGGCAGGGCGGGAGACAGCCCCAGCATTTT | CASRPRPGQGGRQPQHF
TRBJ2-7 | TRBV4-1 | TRBD1 | . | TGCGCCAGCAGCCCCGGACCAGGGGGTAACGAGCAGTACTTC | CASSPGPGGNEQYF
TRBJ2-3 | TRBV7-8 | . | . | TGTGCCAGCCGTCCAGCGGGCACAGATACGCAGTATTTT | CASRPAGTDTQYF
TRBJ2-1 | TRBV7-2 | . | . | TGTGCCAGCAGCCTGAGAGCACCCTACAATGAGCAGTTCTTC | CASSLRAPYNEQFF
TRBJ2-7 | TRBV7-8 | TRBD2 | once | TGTGCCAGCAGCTCTCGACTAGCGGGAAGCTACGAGCAGTACTTC | CASSSRLAGSYEQYF
TRBJ2-1 | TRBV4-2 | . | . | TGTGCCAGCAGCCAAGATGTCGGATTCTCCTACAATGAGCAGTTCTTC | CASSQDVGFSYNEQFF
TRBJ1-2 | TRBV7-2 | TRBD1 | few | TGTGCCAGCAGCTGGACAGCACAGGGGATTGATGGCTACACCTTC | CASSWTAQGIDGYTF
TRBJ1-1 | TRBV5-1 | TRBD1 | . | TGCGCCAGCAGCTTGAATAGGGACAGCACTGAAGCTTTCTTT | CASSLNRDSTEAFF
TRBJ2-3 | TRBV5-1 | . | . | TGCGCCAGCGGGGGATCAGCCACAGATACGCAGTATTTT | CASGGSATDTQYF
TRBJ2-3 | TRBV29-1 | . | . | TGCAGCGTGAGGTCTAGTGCAGATACGCAGTATTTT | CSVRSSADTQYF
TRBJ2-7 | TRBV28 | . | once | TGTGCCAGCAGTTTAAGTCGGGACGTAGGACCCCTTGCTTACGAGCAGTACTTC | CASSLSRDVGPLAYEQYF
TRBJ2-7 | TRBV4-1 | TRBD2 | . | TGCGCCAGCAGCCAACCGACTAGCGGGAGGACCCACGAGCAGTACTTC | CASSQPTSGRTHEQYF
TRBJ1-3 | TRBV7-2 | . | . | TGTGCCAGCAGCTTAGTGGGGGGCCTTGGAAACACCATATATTTT | CASSLVGGLGNTIYF
TRBJ2-7 | TRBV5-4 | TRBD2 | . | TGTGCCAGCAGCTTGGGAGGCGGGAGCAACGAGCAGTACTTC | CASSLGGGSNEQYF
TRBJ2-7 | TRBV30 | . | few | TGTGCCTGGGGCGCTTACGAGCAGTACTTC | CAWGAYEQYF
TRBJ1-5 | TRBV11-2 | . | few | TGTGCCAGCAGCTTAGGGAGGAATCAGCCCCAGCATTTT | CASSLGRNQPQHF
TRBJ2-1 | TRBV5-1 | . | . | TGCGCCAGCAGCAGCTCAGAATACAATGAGCAGTTCTTC | CASSSSEYNEQFF
TRBJ1-5 | TRBV27 | TRBD1 | . | TGTGCCAGCAGCCAAAACAGGGGGCCGTGGCATTTT | CASSQNRGPWHF
TRBJ2-7 | TRBV21-1 | . | . | TGTGCCAGCAGCAACCGACCCGGCGACGAGCAGTACTTC | CASSNRPGDEQYF
TRBJ2-1 | TRBV6-5 | TRBD2 | few | TGTGCCAGCAGTTACTCTGGCCGGGGGGTCTACAATGAGCAGTTCTTC | CASSYSGRGVYNEQFF
TRBJ2-7 | TRBV5-1 | . | . | TGCGCCAGCAGCTTGGCCACCCGACAGTCGGGGGAGCAGTACTTC | CASSLATRQSGEQYF
TRBJ2-7 | TRBV5-4 | TRBD2 | . | TGTGCCAGCAGTCCGGGACTAGCGTCCTACGAGCAGTACTTC | CASSPGLASYEQYF
TRBJ2-1 | TRBV25-1 | TRBD1 | . | TGTGCCAGCAGTGAAATATCAGGGGGCCCGTACAATGAGCAGTTCTTC | CASSEISGGPYNEQFF
TRBJ2-7 | TRBV9 | . | . | TGTGCCAGCAGCGTAGTCGGGACACCCTCCTACGAGCAGTACTTC | CASSVVGTPSYEQYF
TRBJ2-7 | TRBV28 | TRBD1 | . | TGTGCCAGCAGTACGGGACAGGGGTCCTACGAGCAGTACTTC | CASSTGQGSYEQYF
TRBJ1-4 | TRBV5-1 | . | many | TGCGCCAGCAGCTTGGCTTCTGTGACAGGTCGTCATGAAAAACTGTTTTTT | CASSLASVTGRHEKLFF
TRBJ2-1 | TRBV7-3 | TRBD1 | . | TGTGCCAGCAGCTTTGGGCAGGGGGCAAATGAGCAGTTCTTC | CASSFGQGANEQFF
TRBJ2-7 | TRBV10-3 | . | . | TGTGCCATCAGGTCCGGGACGGGGCTCTACGAGCAGTACTTC | CAIRSGTGLYEQYF
TRBJ2-1 | TRBV7-3 | TRBD1 | . | TGTGCCAGCAGCTCCCAGGGACAGCCAAGCGATGAGCAGTTCTTC | CASSSQGQPSDEQFF
TRBJ1-1 | TRBV7-9 | TRBD1 | few | TGTGCCAGCAGCAAACCGGGACAGCGAAACACTGAAGCTTTCTTT | CASSKPGQRNTEAFF